This T cell receptor (beta chain) was profiled in a study of blood T cell repertoires in COVID-19. On the study more broadly: Italy, Spain and the United States were the sources of the convalescent and acute COVID-19 samples. PBMCs, B-cell-depleted T cells, or T cells were the source of the cDNA or gDNA that made up the material.

Germline CDR1 reads LNHDA; CDR2 reads SQIVND (reference sequence). The J segment lost 5 bases and the V segment lost 5 bases, leaving 5 bases of the junction unmatched. The CDR3 extends over 15 amino acids. Per the study methods: Amplified reference gene primers provided the basis for estimating nucleated cell counts. Some clones are missing from TCRdb's copy, which holds only in-frame ones; the method was immunoSEQ multiplex PCR. V and J calls and clone size are copied from that table; D and trimming were computed from the DNA. Of roughly 150,000 clones in the sample, approximately 88% are singletons; the top ten hold around 4.6%. This clone was observed a few times.

Material for sequencing was peripheral blood. V usage is TRBV19 and J usage is TRBJ1-5; 11 bases map to TRBD1. This sequence originates from a human donor in a cohort sampled during active COVID-19. CDR3 sequence: CASSFQDRGHQPQHF. The CDR3 DNA reads TGTGCCAGTAGTTTCCAGGACAGGGGGCATCAGCCCCAGCATTTT.